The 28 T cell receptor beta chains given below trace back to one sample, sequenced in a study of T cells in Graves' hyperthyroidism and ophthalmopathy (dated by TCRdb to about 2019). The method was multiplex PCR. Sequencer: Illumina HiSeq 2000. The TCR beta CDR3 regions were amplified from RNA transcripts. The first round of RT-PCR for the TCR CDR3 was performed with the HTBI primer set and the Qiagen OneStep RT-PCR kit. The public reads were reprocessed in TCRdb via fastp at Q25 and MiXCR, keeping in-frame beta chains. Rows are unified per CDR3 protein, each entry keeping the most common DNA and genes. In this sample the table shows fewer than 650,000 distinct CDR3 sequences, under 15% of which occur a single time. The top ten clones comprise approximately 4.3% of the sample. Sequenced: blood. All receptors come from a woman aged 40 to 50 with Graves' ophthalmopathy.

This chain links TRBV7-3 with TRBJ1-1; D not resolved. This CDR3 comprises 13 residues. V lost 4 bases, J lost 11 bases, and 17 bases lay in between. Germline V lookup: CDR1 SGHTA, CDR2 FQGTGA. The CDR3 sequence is CASSSRVGDGAFF. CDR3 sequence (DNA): TGTGCCAGCAGCTCCCGCGTGGGCGACGGGGCTTTCTTT.

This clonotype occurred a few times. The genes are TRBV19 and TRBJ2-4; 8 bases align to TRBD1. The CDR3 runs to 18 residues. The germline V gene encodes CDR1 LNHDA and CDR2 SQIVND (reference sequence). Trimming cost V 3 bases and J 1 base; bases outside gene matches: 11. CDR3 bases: TGTGCCAGTAGTATTGGGCGGACAGGGTCCATGGCCAAAAACATTCAGTACTTC. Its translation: CASSIGRTGSMAKNIQYF. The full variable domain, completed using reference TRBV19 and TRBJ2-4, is DGGITQSPKYLFRKEGQNVTLSCEQNLNHDAMYWYRQDPGQGLRLIYYSQIVNDFQKGDIAEGYSVSREKKESFPLTVTSAQKNPTAFYLCASSIGRTGSMAKNIQYFGAGTRLSVL.

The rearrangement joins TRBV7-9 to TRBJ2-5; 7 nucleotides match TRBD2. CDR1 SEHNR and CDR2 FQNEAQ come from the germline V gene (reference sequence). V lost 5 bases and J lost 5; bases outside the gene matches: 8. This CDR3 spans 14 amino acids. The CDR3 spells CASSALTSTETQYF. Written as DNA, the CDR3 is TGTGCCAGCAGCGCATTGACTAGCACGGAGACCCAGTACTTC.

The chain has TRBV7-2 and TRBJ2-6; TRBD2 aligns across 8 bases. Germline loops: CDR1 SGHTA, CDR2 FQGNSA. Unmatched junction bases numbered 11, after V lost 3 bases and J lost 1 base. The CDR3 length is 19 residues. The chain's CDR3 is CASSFSGGRLSSGANVLTF. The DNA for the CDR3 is TGTGCCAGCAGCTTCTCGGGGGGGCGCTTGAGTTCTGGGGCCAACGTCCTGACTTTC.

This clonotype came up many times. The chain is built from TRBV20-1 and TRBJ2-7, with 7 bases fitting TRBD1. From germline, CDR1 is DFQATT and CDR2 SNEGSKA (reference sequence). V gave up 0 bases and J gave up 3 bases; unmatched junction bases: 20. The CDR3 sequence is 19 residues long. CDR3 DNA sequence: TGCAGTGCTAGAGACGCTTCACTCAGGGGGATAAGCGAGATCTACGAGCAGTACTTC. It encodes CSARDASLRGISEIYEQYF.

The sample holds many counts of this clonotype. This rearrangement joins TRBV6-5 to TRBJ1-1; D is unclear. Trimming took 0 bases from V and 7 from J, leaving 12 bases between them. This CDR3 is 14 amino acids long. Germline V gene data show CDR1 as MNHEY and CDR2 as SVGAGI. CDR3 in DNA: TGTGCCAGCAGTTACTCTCCAGGTGAGATTGAAGCTTTCTTT. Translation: CASSYSPGEIEAFF.

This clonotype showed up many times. CDR3 in amino acids: CASSSAGSEQYF. CDR3 in DNA: TGTGCCAGCAGCTCGGCAGGCTCCGAGCAGTACTTC. The gene calls are TRBV27 and TRBJ2-7; no definite D call. Germline V lookup: CDR1 MNHEY, CDR2 SMNVEV (reference sequence). The CDR3 consists of 12 residues. V lost 6 bases and J lost 6, with 12 bases in between.

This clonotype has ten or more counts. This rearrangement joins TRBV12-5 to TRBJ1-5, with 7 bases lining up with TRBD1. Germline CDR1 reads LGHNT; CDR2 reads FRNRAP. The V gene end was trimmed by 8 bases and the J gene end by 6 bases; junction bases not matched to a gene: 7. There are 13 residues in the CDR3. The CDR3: CASSGQAGQPQHF. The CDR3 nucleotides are TGTGCTAGTAGCGGACAGGCGGGTCAGCCCCAGCATTTT.

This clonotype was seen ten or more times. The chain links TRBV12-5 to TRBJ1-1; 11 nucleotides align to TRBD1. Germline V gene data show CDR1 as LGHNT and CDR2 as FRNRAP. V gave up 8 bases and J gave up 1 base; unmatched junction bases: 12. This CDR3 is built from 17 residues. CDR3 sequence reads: CASNYMDRGRRNTEAFF. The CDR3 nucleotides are TGTGCTAGTAACTACATGGACAGGGGGCGACGGAACACTGAAGCTTTCTTT.

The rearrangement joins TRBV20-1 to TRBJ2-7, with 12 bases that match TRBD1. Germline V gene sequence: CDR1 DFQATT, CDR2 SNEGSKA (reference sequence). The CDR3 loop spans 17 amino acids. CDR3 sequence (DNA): TGCAGGAGGTCTTGGAGTCGGGACAGGGGGCCCGGGTACGAGCAGTACTTC. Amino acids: CRRSWSRDRGPGYEQYF.

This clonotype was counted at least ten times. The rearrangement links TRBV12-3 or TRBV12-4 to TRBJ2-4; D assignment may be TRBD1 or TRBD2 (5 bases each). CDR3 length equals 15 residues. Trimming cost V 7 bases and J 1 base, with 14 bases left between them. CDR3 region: CASTSVGDAKNIQYF. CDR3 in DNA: TGTGCCAGCACCTCGGTGGGGGATGCCAAAAACATTCAGTACTTC.

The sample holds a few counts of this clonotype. This CDR3 is CASSQALSQGAYEQYF. The CDR3 nucleotides are TGTGCCAGCAGCCAAGCCCTCTCACAGGGGGCCTACGAGCAGTACTTC. The gene calls are TRBV4-2 and TRBJ2-7; 8 bases map to TRBD1. CDR3 length: 16 residues. Losses at the gene ends were 1 base for V and 2 bases for J; bases not matched to a gene: 7. Per germline, CDR1 LGHNA and CDR2 YNFKEQ.

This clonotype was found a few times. The CDR3 DNA sequence: TGCGCCAGCAGCCAAGAACCAGGGATGGTGCCCGGGGAGCTGTTTTTT. This translates into CASSQEPGMVPGELFF. The V call is TRBV4-1, the J call TRBJ2-2; D possibly corresponds to TRBD1 (5 bases). This CDR3 region has 16 residues. CDR1 and CDR2 from the germline V gene are MGHRA and YSYEKL. Trimming removed 0 bases at V and 6 bases at J, with 14 bases between.

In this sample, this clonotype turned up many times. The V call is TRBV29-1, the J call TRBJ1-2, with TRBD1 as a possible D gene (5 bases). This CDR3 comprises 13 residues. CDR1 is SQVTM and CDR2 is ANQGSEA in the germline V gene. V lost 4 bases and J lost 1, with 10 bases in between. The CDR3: CSVVTARNYGYTF. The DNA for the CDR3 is TGCAGCGTTGTGACAGCCCGTAACTATGGCTACACCTTC.

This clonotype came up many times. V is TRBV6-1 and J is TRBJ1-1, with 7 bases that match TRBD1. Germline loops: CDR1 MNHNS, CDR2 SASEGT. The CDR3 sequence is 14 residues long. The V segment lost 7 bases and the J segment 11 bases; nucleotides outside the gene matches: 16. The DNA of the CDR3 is TGTGCCAGCACCGATCCAAGGGGGCTCGTACGGGCTTTCTTT. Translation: CASTDPRGLVRAFF.

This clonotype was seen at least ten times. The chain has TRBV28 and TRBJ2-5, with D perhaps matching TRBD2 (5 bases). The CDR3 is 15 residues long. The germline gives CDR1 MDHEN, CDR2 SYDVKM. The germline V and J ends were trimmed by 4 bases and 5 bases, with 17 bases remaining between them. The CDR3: CASSSPRTPRETQYF. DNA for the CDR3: TGTGCCAGCAGTTCCCCCAGGACTCCGCGGGAGACCCAGTACTTC.

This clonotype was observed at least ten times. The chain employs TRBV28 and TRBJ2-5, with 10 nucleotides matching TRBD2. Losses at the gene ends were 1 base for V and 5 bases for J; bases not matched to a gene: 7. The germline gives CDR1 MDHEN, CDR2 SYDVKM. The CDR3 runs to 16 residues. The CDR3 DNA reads TGTGCCAGCAGTTTATTTAGCGGGAGGACCCGGGAGACCCAGTACTTC. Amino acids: CASSLFSGRTRETQYF. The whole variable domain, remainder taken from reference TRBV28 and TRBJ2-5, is DVKVTQSSRYLVKRTGEKVFLECVQDMDHENMFWYRQDPGLGLRLIYFSYDVKMKEKGDIPEGYSVSREKKERFSLILESASTNQTSMYLCASSLFSGRTRETQYFGPGTRLLVL.

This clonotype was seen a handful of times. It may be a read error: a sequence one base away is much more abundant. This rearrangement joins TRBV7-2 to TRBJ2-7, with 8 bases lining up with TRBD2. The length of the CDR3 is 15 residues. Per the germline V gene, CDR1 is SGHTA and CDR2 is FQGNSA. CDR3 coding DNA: TGTGCCAGCGGCTTAAACCCGGGACTAGTCTACGAGCAGTACTTC. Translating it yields CASGLNPGLVYEQYF.

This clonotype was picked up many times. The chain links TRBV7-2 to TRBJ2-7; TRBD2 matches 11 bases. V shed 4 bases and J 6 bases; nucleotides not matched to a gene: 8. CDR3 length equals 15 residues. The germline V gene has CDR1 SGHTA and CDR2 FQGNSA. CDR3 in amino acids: CASSYALAGGGEQYF. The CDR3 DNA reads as TGTGCCAGCAGCTATGCTCTAGCGGGAGGAGGCGAGCAGTACTTC.

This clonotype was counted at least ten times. In nucleotides, the CDR3 is TGTGCCAGCAGTTTAAGTTCCGGGCGGGCGCCCTACGAGCAGTACTTC. This sequence encodes CASSLSSGRAPYEQYF. The chain links TRBV28 to TRBJ2-7; D may be TRBD2 (5 bases). The germline CDR1 and CDR2 sequences are MDHEN and SYDVKM. The germline V and J ends were trimmed by 2 bases and 2 bases, with 16 bases remaining between them. The CDR3 is 16 residues long. The full variable domain, with the rest looked up from reference TRBV28 and TRBJ2-7, is DVKVTQSSRYLVKRTGEKVFLECVQDMDHENMFWYRQDPGLGLRLIYFSYDVKMKEKGDIPEGYSVSREKKERFSLILESASTNQTSMYLCASSLSSGRAPYEQYFGPGTRLTVT.

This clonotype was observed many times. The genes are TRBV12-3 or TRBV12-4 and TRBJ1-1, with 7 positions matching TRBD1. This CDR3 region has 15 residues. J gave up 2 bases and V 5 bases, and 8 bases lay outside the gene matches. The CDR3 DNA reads TGTGCCAGCAGTACCCACACAGGGGACAACACTGAAGCTTTCTTT. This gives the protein CASSTHTGDNTEAFF.

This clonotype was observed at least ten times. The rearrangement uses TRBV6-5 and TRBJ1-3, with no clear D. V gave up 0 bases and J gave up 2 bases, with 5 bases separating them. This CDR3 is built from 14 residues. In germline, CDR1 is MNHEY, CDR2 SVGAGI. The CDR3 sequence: CASSYSQTGNTIYF. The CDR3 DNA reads TGTGCCAGCAGTTACTCCCAGACTGGAAACACCATATATTTT.

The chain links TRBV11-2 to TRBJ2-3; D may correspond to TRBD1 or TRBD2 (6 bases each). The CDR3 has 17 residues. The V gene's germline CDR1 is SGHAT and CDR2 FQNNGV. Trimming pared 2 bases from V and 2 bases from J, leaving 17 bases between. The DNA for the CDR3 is TGTGCCAGCAGCTTAAACCCCGGAGGGGGATCCACAGATACGCAGTATTTT. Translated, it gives CASSLNPGGGSTDTQYF.

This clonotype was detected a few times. The CDR3 reads CASSLARVGTYEQYF. The CDR3 DNA reads TGCGCCAGCAGCTTGGCCCGGGTTGGGACCTACGAGCAGTACTTC. This chain links TRBV5-1 with TRBJ2-7; D gene unclear. The V end lost 0 bases, the J end lost 2 bases, and 12 bases lay between the germline ends. There are 15 residues in the CDR3. Germline CDR1 is SGHRS and CDR2 is YFSETQ. Full variable domain (rest looked up from reference TRBV5-1 and TRBJ2-7): KAGVTQTPRYLIKTRGQQVTLSCSPISGHRSVSWYQQTPGQGLQFLFEYFSETQRNKGNFPGRFSGRQFSNSRSEMNVSTLELGDSALYLCASSLARVGTYEQYFGPGTRLTVT.

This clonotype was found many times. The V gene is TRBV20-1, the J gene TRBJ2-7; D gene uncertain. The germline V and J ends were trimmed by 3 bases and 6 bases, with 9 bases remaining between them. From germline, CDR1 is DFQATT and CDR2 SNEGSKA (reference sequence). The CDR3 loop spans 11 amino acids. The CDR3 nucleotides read TGCAGTGCTAGCCCCAAAGGCGAGCAGTACTTC. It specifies CSASPKGEQYF.

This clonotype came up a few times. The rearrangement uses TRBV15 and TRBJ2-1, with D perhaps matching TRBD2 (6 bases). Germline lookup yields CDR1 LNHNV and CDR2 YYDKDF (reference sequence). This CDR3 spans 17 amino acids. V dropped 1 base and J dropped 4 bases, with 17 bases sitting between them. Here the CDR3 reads CATSRGTEGQSYNEQFF. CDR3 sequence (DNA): TGTGCCACCAGCAGAGGTACGGAGGGTCAATCTTACAATGAGCAGTTCTTC.

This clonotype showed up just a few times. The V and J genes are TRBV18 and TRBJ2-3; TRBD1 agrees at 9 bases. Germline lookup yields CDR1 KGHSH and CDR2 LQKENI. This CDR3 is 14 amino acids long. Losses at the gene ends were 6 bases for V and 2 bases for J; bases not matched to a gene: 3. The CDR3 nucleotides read TGTGCCAGCTCGGTACAGGGGGCCACAGATACGCAGTATTTT. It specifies CASSVQGATDTQYF.

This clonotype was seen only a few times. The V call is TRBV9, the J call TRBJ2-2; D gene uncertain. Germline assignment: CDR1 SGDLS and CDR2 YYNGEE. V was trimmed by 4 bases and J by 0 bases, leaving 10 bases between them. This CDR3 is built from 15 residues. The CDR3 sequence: CASSPLAANTGELFF. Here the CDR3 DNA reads TGTGCCAGCAGCCCCCTGGCGGCGAACACCGGGGAGCTGTTTTTT.